This paragraph covers one T cell receptor (beta chain) sequence. Sequencing used immunoSEQ multiplex PCR; TCRdb keeps in-frame clones, though not all of them. Among 50,000 to 60,000 clones listed, just under 90% were seen once. These data originate in a study of T cell changes during pregnancy in multiple sclerosis. J lost 2 bases, V lost 2 bases, and 6 bases had no gene match. Per the germline V gene, CDR1 is GTSNPN and CDR2 is SVGIG (reference sequence). The CDR3 contains 16 residues. The sequencing used CD4+ T cells from peripheral blood mononuclear cells, collected in the first trimester of pregnancy. The rearrangement uses TRBV30 and TRBJ2-5; 12 bases line up with TRBD2. The clonotype was recovered from a female donor with multiple sclerosis, enrolled in a pregnancy study. The CDR3 DNA sequence: TGTGCCTGGAGTCGATGGACTAGCGGGAAGCAAGAGACCCAGTACTTC. Translation gives CAWSRWTSGKQETQYF.